Sequencing of this TCR beta chain was carried out in a study of early T cells in non-severe SARS-CoV-2 infection. The junction had 5 bases not matched to a gene; V was cut back by 0 bases and J by 2 bases. The CDR3 covers 16 residues. The germline CDR1 and CDR2 sequences are LGHNA and YNFKEQ. This clonotype was counted ten times or more. TCRdb processed the 5' RACE reads anew with MiXCR; each CDR3 protein has one entry. The table has 87,000 or so distinct CDR3 sequences, roughly an eighth seen once. The source is an adult who was a healthcare worker with PCR-confirmed SARS-CoV-2 infection or an uninfected control (not recorded which). Sequenced input: whole blood. J is TRBJ2-7 and V is TRBV4-2; 9 bases map to TRBD2. DNA of the CDR3: TGTGCCAGCAGCCAAGATTCTAGCGGGACCCCCTACGAGCAGTACTTC. Protein: CASSQDSSGTPYEQYF.